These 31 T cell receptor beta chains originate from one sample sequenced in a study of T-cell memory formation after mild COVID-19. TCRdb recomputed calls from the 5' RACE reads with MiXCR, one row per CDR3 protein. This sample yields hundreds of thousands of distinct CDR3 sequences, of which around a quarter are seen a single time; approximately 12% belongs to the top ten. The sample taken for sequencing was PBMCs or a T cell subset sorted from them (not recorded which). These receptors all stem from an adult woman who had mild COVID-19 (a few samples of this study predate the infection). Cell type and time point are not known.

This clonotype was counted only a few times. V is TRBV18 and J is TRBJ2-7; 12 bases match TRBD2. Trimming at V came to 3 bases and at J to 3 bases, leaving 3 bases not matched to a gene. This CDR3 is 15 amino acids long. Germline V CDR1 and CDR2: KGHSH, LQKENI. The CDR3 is CASSPGLAGFYEQYF. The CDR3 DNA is TGTGCCAGCTCACCGGGACTAGCGGGCTTCTACGAGCAGTACTTC.

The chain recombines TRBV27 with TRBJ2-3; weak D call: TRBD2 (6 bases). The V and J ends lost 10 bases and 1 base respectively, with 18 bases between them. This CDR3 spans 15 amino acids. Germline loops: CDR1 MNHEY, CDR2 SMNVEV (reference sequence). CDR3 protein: CATTQDGGRTDTQYF. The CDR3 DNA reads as TGTGCCACCACGCAGGACGGGGGACGCACAGATACGCAGTATTTT.

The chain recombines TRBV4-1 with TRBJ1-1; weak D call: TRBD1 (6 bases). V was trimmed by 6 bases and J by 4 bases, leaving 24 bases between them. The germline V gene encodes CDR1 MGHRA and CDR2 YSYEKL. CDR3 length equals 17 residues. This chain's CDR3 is CASRIDRRISPPTEAFF. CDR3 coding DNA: TGCGCCAGCAGGATAGACAGGAGAATCAGCCCACCCACTGAAGCTTTCTTT.

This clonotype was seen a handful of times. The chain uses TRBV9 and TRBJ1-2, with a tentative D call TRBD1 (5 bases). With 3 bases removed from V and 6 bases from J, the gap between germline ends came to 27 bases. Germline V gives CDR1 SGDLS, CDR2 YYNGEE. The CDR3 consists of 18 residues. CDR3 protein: CASSAPSGLKTEPHGYTF. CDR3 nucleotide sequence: TGTGCCAGCAGCGCGCCTTCGGGACTAAAAACCGAACCACATGGCTACACCTTC. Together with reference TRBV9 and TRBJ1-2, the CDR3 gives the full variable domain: DSGVTQTPKHLITATGQRVTLRCSPRSGDLSVYWYQQSLDQGLQFLIQYYNGEERAKGNILERFSAQQFPDLHSELNLSSLELGDSALYFCASSAPSGLKTEPHGYTFGSGTRLTVV.

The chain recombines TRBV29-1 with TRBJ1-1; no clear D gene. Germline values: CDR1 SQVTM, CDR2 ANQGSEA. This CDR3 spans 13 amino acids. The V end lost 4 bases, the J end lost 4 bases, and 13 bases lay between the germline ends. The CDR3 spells CSVVGRLGTEAFF. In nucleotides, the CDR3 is TGCAGCGTTGTGGGCCGGCTCGGCACTGAAGCTTTCTTT.

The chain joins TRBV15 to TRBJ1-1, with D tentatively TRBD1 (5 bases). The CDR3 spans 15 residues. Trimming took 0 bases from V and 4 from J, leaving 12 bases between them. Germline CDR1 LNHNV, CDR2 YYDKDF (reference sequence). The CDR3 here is CATSRDRSQGTEAFF. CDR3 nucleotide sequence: TGTGCCACCAGCAGAGATCGGAGCCAGGGCACTGAAGCTTTCTTT. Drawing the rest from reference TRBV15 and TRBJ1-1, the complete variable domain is DAMVIQNPRYQVTQFGKPVTLSCSQTLNHNVMYWYQQKSSQAPKLLFHYYDKDFNNEADTPDNFQSRRPNTSFCFLDIRSPGLGDTAMYLCATSRDRSQGTEAFFGQGTRLTVV.

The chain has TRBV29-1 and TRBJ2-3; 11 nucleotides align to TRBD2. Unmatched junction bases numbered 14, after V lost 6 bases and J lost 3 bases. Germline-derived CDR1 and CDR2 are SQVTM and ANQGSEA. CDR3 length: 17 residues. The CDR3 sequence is CSVVAMVAGGRTDTQYF. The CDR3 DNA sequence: TGCAGCGTAGTTGCCATGGTAGCGGGAGGGAGGACAGATACGCAGTATTTT.

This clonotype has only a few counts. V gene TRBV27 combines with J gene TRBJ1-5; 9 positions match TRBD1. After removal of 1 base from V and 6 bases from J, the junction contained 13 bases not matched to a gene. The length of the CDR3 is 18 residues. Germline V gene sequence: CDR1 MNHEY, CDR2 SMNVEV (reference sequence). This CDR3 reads CASSLLGTWTGVFQPQHF. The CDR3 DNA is TGTGCCAGCAGTTTATTGGGTACCTGGACAGGGGTGTTTCAGCCCCAGCATTTT.

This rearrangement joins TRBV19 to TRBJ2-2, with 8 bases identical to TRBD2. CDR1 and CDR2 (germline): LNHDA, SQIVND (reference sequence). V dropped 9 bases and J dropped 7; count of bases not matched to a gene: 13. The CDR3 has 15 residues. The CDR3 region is CASHRAPAGVGELFF. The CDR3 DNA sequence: TGTGCCAGCCACCGGGCCCCAGCGGGAGTCGGGGAGCTGTTTTTT.

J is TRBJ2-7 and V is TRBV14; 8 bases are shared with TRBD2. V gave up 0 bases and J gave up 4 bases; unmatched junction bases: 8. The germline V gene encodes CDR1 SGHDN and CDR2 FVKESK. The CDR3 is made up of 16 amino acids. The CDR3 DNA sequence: TGTGCCAGCAGCCAAGATTTGGGCGGGAGGAGGTACGAGCAGTACTTC. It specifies CASSQDLGGRRYEQYF.

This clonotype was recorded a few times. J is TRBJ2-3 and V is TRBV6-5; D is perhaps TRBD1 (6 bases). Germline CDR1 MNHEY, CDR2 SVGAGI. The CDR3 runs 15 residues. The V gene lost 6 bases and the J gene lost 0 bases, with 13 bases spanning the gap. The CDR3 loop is CASRSDRLSTDTQYF. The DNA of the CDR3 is TGTGCCAGCAGATCAGACAGGCTTAGCACAGATACGCAGTATTTT.

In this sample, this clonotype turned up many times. The chain's CDR3 is CASSPRLTHQPSYEQYF. In DNA form, the CDR3 reads TGTGCCAGCAGTCCCCGATTAACGCACCAACCCTCCTACGAGCAGTACTTC. The chain links TRBV2 to TRBJ2-7, with no clear D. Germline V CDR1 and CDR2: SNHLY, FYNNEI. The CDR3 covers 17 residues. V dropped 5 bases and J dropped 0 bases, with 20 bases sitting between them.

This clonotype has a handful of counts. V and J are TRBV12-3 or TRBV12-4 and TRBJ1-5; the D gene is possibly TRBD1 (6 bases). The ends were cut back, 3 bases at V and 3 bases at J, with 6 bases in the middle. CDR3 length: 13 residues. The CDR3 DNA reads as TGTGCCAGCAGTTTGGGACACAATCAGCCCCAGCATTTT. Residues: CASSLGHNQPQHF.

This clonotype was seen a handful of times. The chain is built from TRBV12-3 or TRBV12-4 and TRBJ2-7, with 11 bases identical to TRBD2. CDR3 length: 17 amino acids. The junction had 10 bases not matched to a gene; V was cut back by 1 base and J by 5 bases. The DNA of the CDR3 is TGTGCCAGCAGTTTAGTCCTAGCGGGGGGCTTAAGGGACGAGCAGTACTTC. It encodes CASSLVLAGGLRDEQYF.

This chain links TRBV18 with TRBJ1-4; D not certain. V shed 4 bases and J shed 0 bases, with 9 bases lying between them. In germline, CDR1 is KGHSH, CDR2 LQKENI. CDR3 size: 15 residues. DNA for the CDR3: TGTGCCAGCTCACAGGAGAGAGCAACTAATGAAAAACTGTTTTTT. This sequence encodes CASSQERATNEKLFF.

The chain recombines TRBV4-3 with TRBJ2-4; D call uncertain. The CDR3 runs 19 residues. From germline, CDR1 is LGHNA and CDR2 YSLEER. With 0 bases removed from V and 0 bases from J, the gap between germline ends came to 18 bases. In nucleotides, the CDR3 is TGCGCCAGCAGCCAAGATACCGGCCCCCTTCTTTTAGCCAAAAACATTCAGTACTTC. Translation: CASSQDTGPLLLAKNIQYF.

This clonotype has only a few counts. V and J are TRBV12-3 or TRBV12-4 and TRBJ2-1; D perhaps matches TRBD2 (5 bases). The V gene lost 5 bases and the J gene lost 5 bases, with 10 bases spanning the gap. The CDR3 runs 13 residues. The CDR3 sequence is CASSLLANNEQFF. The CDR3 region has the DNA TGTGCCAGCAGTCTTCTAGCCAACAATGAGCAGTTCTTC.

CDR3: CASSLVGSSRGYGYTF. The CDR3 nucleotides read TGCGCCAGCAGCTTGGTCGGTTCCTCCCGGGGCTATGGCTACACCTTC. The chain combines TRBV5-1 with TRBJ1-2; D not certain. Germline CDR1 reads SGHRS; CDR2 reads YFSETQ. Trimming removed 0 bases at V and 4 bases at J, with 16 bases between. The CDR3 runs 16 residues.

The CDR3 sequence: CRGQRGYNEQFF. CDR3 nucleotides: TGCAGGGGCCAGCGGGGGTACAATGAGCAGTTCTTC. The rearrangement links TRBV20-1 to TRBJ2-1, with 8 nucleotides matching TRBD2. The CDR3 consists of 12 residues. CDR1 and CDR2 (germline): DFQATT, SNEGSKA (reference sequence).

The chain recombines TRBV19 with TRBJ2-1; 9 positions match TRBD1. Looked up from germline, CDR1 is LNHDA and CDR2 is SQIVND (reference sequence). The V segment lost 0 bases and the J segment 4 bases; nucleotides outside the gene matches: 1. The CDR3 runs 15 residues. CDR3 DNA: TGTGCCAGTAGTATAGATGGACAGGGGTACAATGAGCAGTTCTTC. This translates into CASSIDGQGYNEQFF.

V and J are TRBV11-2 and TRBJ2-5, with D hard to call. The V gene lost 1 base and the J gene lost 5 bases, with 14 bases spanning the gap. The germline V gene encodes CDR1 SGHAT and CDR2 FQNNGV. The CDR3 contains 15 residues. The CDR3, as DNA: TGTGCCAGCAGCTTAGTCGACTCTGGTGGGGAGACCCAGTACTTC. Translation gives CASSLVDSGGETQYF.

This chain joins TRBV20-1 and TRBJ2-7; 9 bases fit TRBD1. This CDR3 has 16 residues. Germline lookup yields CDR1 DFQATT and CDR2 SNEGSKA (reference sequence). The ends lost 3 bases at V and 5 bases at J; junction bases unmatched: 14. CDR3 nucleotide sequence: TGCAGTGCTAGTAGCATACCGGGACAGGGTGTCCACGAGCAGTACTTC. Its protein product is CSASSIPGQGVHEQYF.

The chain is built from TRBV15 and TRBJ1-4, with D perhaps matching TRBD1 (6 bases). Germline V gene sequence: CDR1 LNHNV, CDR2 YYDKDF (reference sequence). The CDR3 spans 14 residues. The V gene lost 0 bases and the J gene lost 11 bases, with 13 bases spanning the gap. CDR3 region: CATSRDPDRIKLFF. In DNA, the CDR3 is TGTGCCACCAGCAGAGACCCCGACAGGATTAAACTGTTTTTT.

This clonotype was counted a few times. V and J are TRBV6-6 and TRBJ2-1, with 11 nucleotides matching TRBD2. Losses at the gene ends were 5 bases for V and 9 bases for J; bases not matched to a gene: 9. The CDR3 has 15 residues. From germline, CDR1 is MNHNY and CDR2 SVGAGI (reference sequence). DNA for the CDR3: TGTGCCAGCAGTCCGACTAGCGGGACTGTCTCTGAGCAGTTCTTC. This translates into CASSPTSGTVSEQFF.

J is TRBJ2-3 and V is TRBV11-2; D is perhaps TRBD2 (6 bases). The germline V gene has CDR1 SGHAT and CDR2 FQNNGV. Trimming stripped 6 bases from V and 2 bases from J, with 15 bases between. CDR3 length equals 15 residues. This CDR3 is CASRRLGISTDTQYF. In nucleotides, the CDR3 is TGTGCCAGCAGAAGACTAGGGATCTCCACAGATACGCAGTATTTT. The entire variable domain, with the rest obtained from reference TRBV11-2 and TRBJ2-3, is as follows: EAGVAQSPRYKIIEKRQSVAFWCNPISGHATLYWYQQILGQGPKLLIQFQNNGVVDDSQLPKDRFSAERLKGVDSTLKIQPAKLEDSAVYLCASRRLGISTDTQYFGPGTRLTVL.

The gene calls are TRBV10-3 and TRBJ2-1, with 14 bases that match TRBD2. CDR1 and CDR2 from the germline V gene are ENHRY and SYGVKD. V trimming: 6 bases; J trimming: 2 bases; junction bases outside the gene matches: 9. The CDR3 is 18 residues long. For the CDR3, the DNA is TGTGCCATCAGGCCCGGGACTAGCGGGAGAGGGCCCTACAATGAGCAGTTCTTC. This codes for CAIRPGTSGRGPYNEQFF.

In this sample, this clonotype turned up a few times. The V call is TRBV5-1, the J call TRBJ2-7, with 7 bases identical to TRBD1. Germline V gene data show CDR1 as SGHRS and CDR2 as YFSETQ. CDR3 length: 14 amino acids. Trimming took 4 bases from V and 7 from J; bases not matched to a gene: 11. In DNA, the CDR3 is TGCGCCAGCAGCCTTCTTCAAAGGACAGGAGAGCAGTACTTC. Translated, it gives CASSLLQRTGEQYF.

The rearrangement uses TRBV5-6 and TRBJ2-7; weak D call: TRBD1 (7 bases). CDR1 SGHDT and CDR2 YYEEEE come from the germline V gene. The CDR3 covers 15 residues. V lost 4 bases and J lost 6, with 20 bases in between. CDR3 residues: CASSPGPPGGLEQYF. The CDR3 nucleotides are TGTGCCAGCAGCCCTGGCCCCCCAGGGGGACTCGAGCAGTACTTC.

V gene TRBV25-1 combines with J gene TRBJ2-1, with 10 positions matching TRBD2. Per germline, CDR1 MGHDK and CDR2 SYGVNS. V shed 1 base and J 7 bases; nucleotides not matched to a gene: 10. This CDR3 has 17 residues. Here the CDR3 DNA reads TGTGCCAGCAGTGAATGGTCCGAGCGGGGGGGATTTAATGAGCAGTTCTTC. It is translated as CASSEWSERGGFNEQFF.

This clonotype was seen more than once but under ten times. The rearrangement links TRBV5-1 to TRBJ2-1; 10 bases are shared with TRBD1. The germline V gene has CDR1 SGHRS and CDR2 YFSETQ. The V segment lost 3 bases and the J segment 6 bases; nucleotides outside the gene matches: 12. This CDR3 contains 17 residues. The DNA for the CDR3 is TGCGCCAGCAGCTGGGGGACAGGGGCCGCGACCCTCAATGAGCAGTTCTTC. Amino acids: CASSWGTGAATLNEQFF. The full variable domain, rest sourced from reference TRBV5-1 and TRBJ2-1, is KAGVTQTPRYLIKTRGQQVTLSCSPISGHRSVSWYQQTPGQGLQFLFEYFSETQRNKGNFPGRFSGRQFSNSRSEMNVSTLELGDSALYLCASSWGTGAATLNEQFFGPGTRLTVL.

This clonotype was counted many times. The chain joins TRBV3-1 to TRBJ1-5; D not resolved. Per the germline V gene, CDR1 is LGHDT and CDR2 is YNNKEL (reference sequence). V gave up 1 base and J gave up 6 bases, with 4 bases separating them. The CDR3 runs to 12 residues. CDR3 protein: CASSQGVQPQHF. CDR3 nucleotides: TGTGCCAGCAGCCAAGGGGTTCAGCCCCAGCATTTT.